These T cell receptor beta chains were read from a single sample in a study of cytomegalovirus exposure and HLA in healthy donors. Generated by immunoSEQ multiplex PCR, the TCRdb table keeps only in-frame clones and is missing some. The sample holds 120,000 to 150,000 clones, around 85% seen once. The sequenced material came from PBMCs. All receptors derive from a man in his late teens or twenties in good health and CMV-seronegative. Each CDR3 is given with its conserved first and last residue. A D gene is named only where the DNA matches it firmly. Not every row has a clone size; where given, it reads once, few, many or a size class.

j_gene | abundance | d_gene | v_gene | CDR3nt | CDR3aa
TRBJ1-4 | NA | NA | TRBV21-1 | TGTGCCAGCAGCAAAGCCAGGGCCCAAAATGAAAAACTGTTTTTT | CASSKARAQNEKLFF
TRBJ2-1 | NA | TRBD1 | TRBV6-5 | TGTGCCAGCAGAAGCTCCAGGGGGCCCTACAATGAGCAGTTCTTC | CASRSSRGPYNEQFF
TRBJ2-5 | NA | TRBD2 | TRBV5-1 | TGCGCCAGCAGCCCCGGGACTAGCCAAGAGACCCAGTACTTC | CASSPGTSQETQYF
TRBJ1-6 | once | NA | TRBV15 | TGTGCCACCAGCGCAGGCAGGGGTAATTCACCCCTCCACTTT | CATSAGRGNSPLHF
TRBJ2-7 | NA | NA | TRBV5-4 | TGTGCCAGCAGCTCATCCTACGAGCAGTACTTC | CASSSSYEQYF
TRBJ2-1 | NA | TRBD2 | TRBV27 | TGTGCCAGCAGTTTTAGCGGGAGGCCCAACAATGAGCAGTTCTTC | CASSFSGRPNNEQFF
TRBJ1-5 | NA | NA | TRBV6-6 | TGTGCCAGCAGTTGGGAGGGGGGCTACAATCAGCCCCAGCATTTT | CASSWEGGYNQPQHF
TRBJ2-3 | NA | TRBD2 | TRBV9 | TGTGCCAGCAGCGTAGCTGGGGGGGGCACAGATACGCAGTATTTT | CASSVAGGGTDTQYF
TRBJ1-1 | NA | TRBD1 | TRBV6-6 | TGTGCCAGCAGCAACCGGGACAGTAACACTGAAGCTTTCTTT | CASSNRDSNTEAFF
TRBJ2-7 | NA | TRBD1 | TRBV5-4 | TGTGCCAGCAGCTCCCCGGGACAGGGACTGAGCGAGCAGTACTTC | CASSSPGQGLSEQYF
TRBJ2-1 | NA | NA | TRBV19 | TGTGCCAGTACCCGAGCGGGTCCCTACAATGAGCAGTTCTTC | CASTRAGPYNEQFF
TRBJ2-1 | NA | TRBD1 | TRBV29-1 | TGCAGCGTTGTCGGACAGGGTGGCTACAATGAGCAGTTCTTC | CSVVGQGGYNEQFF
TRBJ2-7 | NA | NA | TRBV5-6 | TGTGCCAGCAGCTTATCGGGACACGAGAGGACCTACGAGCAGTACTTC | CASSLSGHERTYEQYF
TRBJ1-2 | once | NA | TRBV5-6 | TGTGCCAGCAGCTTTAGAACAGGCAAAGGGTATGGCTACACCTTC | CASSFRTGKGYGYTF
TRBJ1-5 | NA | NA | TRBV10-3 | TGTGCCATCAGTGCCTCGGGGGTCGGTCAGCCCCAGCATTTT | CAISASGVGQPQHF
TRBJ2-7 | NA | TRBD1 | TRBV5-1 | TGCGCCAGCAGCACCACTTTAACAGGGGGCCACGGCTACGAGCAGTACTTC | CASSTTLTGGHGYEQYF
TRBJ1-5 | NA | NA | TRBV6-1 | TGTGCCAGCAGTGGCCCTGGGGGGGGCGATCAGCCCCAGCATTTT | CASSGPGGGDQPQHF
TRBJ1-4 | NA | NA | TRBV6-1 | TGTGCCAGCACTCTTGGGGGGGTCGGCGGTGAAAAACTGTTTTTT | CASTLGGVGGEKLFF
TRBJ2-1 | NA | TRBD2 | TRBV4-1 | TGCGCCAGCAGCGAAAGGACTAGCGTGACGAATGAGCAGTTCTTC | CASSERTSVTNEQFF
TRBJ2-3 | NA | TRBD2 | TRBV13 | TGTGCCAGCAGCTTTGGGTTGGGCCGGGAGGTTGGCACAGATACGCAGTATTTT | CASSFGLGREVGTDTQYF
TRBJ1-2 | NA | NA | TRBV7-2 | TGTGCCAGCACCCCCCCATGGGGGGGCTATGGCTACACCTTC | CASTPPWGGYGYTF
TRBJ1-1 | few | NA | TRBV28 | TGTGCCAGCAGTTTAAGGGACACGAACACTGAAGCTTTCTTT | CASSLRDTNTEAFF
TRBJ2-5 | NA | TRBD1 | TRBV4-3 | TGCGCCAGCAGCCGGACAGGGGGCGCGGTTGAGACCCAGTACTTC | CASSRTGGAVETQYF
TRBJ1-4 | NA | NA | TRBV6-1 | TGTGCCACCCGACAGAGAACTAATGAAAAACTGTTTTTT | CATRQRTNEKLFF
TRBJ2-1 | NA | TRBD2 | TRBV2 | TGTGCCAGCAGTGGGTCAGTCGAGCGGGGCCACAATGAGCAGTTCTTC | CASSGSVERGHNEQFF
TRBJ1-5 | NA | TRBD1 | TRBV19 | TGTGCCAGTAGTATTGGACCGGGACAGGGCATTGTTAGCAATCAGCCCCAGCATTTT | CASSIGPGQGIVSNQPQHF
TRBJ1-2 | NA | NA | TRBV2 | TGTGCCAGCAGTGTGCAGGGAGGAGATGGCTACACCTTC | CASSVQGGDGYTF
TRBJ1-3 | once | NA | TRBV30 | TGTGCCTGGAGTGTCGGGTCTGGAAACACCATATATTTT | CAWSVGSGNTIYF
TRBJ2-7 | few | NA | TRBV5-6 | TGTGCCAGCAGCTTGGAAGGGCGGGGTTACTCCTACGAGCAGTACTTC | CASSLEGRGYSYEQYF
TRBJ1-5 | NA | NA | TRBV28 | TGTGCCAGCAGTTCTCTAAATTCGCCCCAGCATTTT | CASSSLNSPQHF
TRBJ1-5 | NA | NA | TRBV28 | TGTGCCAGCAGTTTATCGGGAGACGGCGTAACAAATTTT | CASSLSGDGVTNF
TRBJ1-4 | few | NA | TRBV2 | TGTGCCAGCAGTGGGTTAGGACAGTGGAATGAAAAACTGTTTTTT | CASSGLGQWNEKLFF
TRBJ2-3 | NA | TRBD2 | TRBV4-3 | TGCGCCAGCAGCCAGGTAGCGGGAGGGATGGGAAGCACAGATACGCAGTATTTT | CASSQVAGGMGSTDTQYF
TRBJ1-1 | NA | NA | TRBV5-1 | TGCGCCAGCAGCTTCGGGGGGCTCACGCCTGAAGCTTTCTTT | CASSFGGLTPEAFF
TRBJ2-3 | NA | NA | TRBV6-6 | TGTGCCAGCAGTTACCCCATAGTATCAAACACAGATACGCAGTATTTT | CASSYPIVSNTDTQYF
TRBJ2-1 | NA | TRBD1 | TRBV6-1 | TGTGCCAGCATGGACAGGGGGTTTGGCAATGAGCAGTTCTTC | CASMDRGFGNEQFF
TRBJ2-1 | few | NA | TRBV6-5 | TGTGCCAGCAGTTACTCACTTACAGGAAATGAGCAGTTCTTC | CASSYSLTGNEQFF
TRBJ1-4 | NA | TRBD1 | TRBV7-9 | TGTGCCAGCAGCTTAATAGGGGGCCCTGAAAAACTGTTTTTT | CASSLIGGPEKLFF
TRBJ2-7 | once | TRBD1 | TRBV19 | TGTGCCTCAGGGGGCGCGTTCGAGCAGTACTTC | CASGGAFEQYF
TRBJ2-5 | NA | TRBD1 | TRBV6-1 | TGTGCCAGCAGGAGGCCGGGACAGGGGCGAAAGACCCAGTACTTC | CASRRPGQGRKTQYF
TRBJ2-3 | NA | NA | TRBV4-1 | TGCGCCAGCAGCCTGCAAGAGGGGGTCACAGATACGCAGTATTTT | CASSLQEGVTDTQYF
TRBJ1-5 | NA | TRBD1 | TRBV6-1 | TGTGCCAGCAGTGAATTCGACAGGGTAATCACTCAGCCCCAGCATTTT | CASSEFDRVITQPQHF
TRBJ1-5 | NA | NA | TRBV21-1 | TGTGCCAGCAGCTCCAAGGACTCAGGGGGTAGTCAGCCCCAGCATTTT | CASSSKDSGGSQPQHF
TRBJ2-7 | NA | NA | TRBV5-6 | TGTGCCAGCAGGCGACAGGACTACGAGCAGTACTTC | CASRRQDYEQYF
TRBJ2-5 | NA | NA | TRBV2 | TGTGCCAGCGCGGGGGTTTTCGGACAGAAAGGGACCCAAGAGACCCAGTACTTC | CASAGVFGQKGTQETQYF
TRBJ2-7 | NA | TRBD2 | TRBV7-9 | TGTGCCAGCAGCAGGCGGGAGAGGGACGAGCAGTACTTC | CASSRRERDEQYF
TRBJ1-3 | NA | NA | TRBV11-2 | TGTGCCAGCAGCTCACAATCTGGAAACACCATATATTTT | CASSSQSGNTIYF
TRBJ2-1 | NA | NA | TRBV27 | TGTGCCAGCAGTTTGTGGGCAGGGTCCTCAACGGCGAGCTCCTACAATGAGCAGTTCTTC | CASSLWAGSSTASSYNEQFF
TRBJ2-5 | NA | NA | TRBV5-1 | TGCGCCAGCAAAGGCCCACGAGGTCCGGAGACCCAGTACTTC | CASKGPRGPETQYF
TRBJ2-7 | NA | TRBD2 | TRBV6-5 | TGTGCCAGCAGACCCTCTTCGGGAGGGCCCCCAAAGCAGTACTTC | CASRPSSGGPPKQYF
TRBJ2-7 | NA | NA | TRBV7-9 | TGTGCCAGCAGCTTAGCTCTTACGGGACAACCCTACGAGCAGTACTTC | CASSLALTGQPYEQYF
TRBJ1-5 | few | NA | TRBV6-5 | TGTGCCAGCAGTTATGGCAGGGGTGAGCCCCAGCATTTT | CASSYGRGEPQHF
TRBJ2-2 | NA | TRBD1 | TRBV5-1 | TGCGCCAGCAGCCCAATTCCGGGACAGGGGGCGACCGGGGAGCTGTTTTTT | CASSPIPGQGATGELFF
TRBJ1-3 | NA | NA | TRBV10-1 | TGCGCCAGTTCTCAGGGCAACTCTGGAAACACCATATATTTT | CASSQGNSGNTIYF
TRBJ2-6 | once | TRBD1 | TRBV11-2 | TGTGCCAGCAGCTTGGACAGGCGACTCTCTGGGGCCAACGTCCTGACTTTC | CASSLDRRLSGANVLTF
TRBJ2-1 | NA | TRBD2 | TRBV11-2 | TGTGCCAGCAGCCGGCGCTCCGGGACTAGCGGGTTAGGTGAGCAGTTCTTC | CASSRRSGTSGLGEQFF
TRBJ2-5 | NA | NA | TRBV5-1 | TGCGCCAGCAGCTTGACGGTTGAAGAGACCCAGTACTTC | CASSLTVEETQYF
TRBJ2-3 | NA | TRBD2 | TRBV6-5 | TGTGCCAGCAGTTCGGGGGGGGTAGGGGCAGATACGCAGTATTTT | CASSSGGVGADTQYF